The present T cell receptor beta chain was sequenced within a study of beta chain features in type 1 diabetes. Study-level information: Patient and healthy donor groups were alike in age, gender and cell yields.

The CDR3 contains 14 residues. Per germline, CDR1 SNHLY and CDR2 FYNNEI. Trimming took 5 bases from V and 5 from J; bases not matched to a gene: 7. The sequenced template was cDNA made from the entire isolated RNA. The data were produced by immunoSEQ multiplex PCR, yet TCRdb's version contains in-frame clones alone and is incomplete. The sample carries over 150,000 clones, around 7.8% recorded once. General observations from the study: Among type 1 diabetes patients, VDJ junctions had fewer insertions and more deletions. Within each of all four CD4+ subsets, Type 1 diabetes patients had TCRB CDR3s that were moderately but significantly shorter.

Comments on this clone: The antigen remains undetermined.

The chain employs TRBV2 and TRBJ2-3, with TRBD1 identical over 7 bases. This clonotype was sampled from a woman aged 40 to 55 with type 1 diabetes. Sequenced input: central memory CD4+ T cells from blood. CDR3 sequence: CASSRDSGGDTQYF. As DNA, the CDR3 is TGTGCCAGCAGTCGGGACAGCGGAGGAGATACGCAGTATTTT. Full variable domain (rest looked up from reference TRBV2 and TRBJ2-3): EPEVTQTPSHQVTQMGQEVILRCVPISNHLYFYWYRQILGQKVEFLVSFYNNEISEKSEIFDDQFSVERPDGSNFTLKIRSTKLEDSAMYFCASSRDSGGDTQYFGPGTRLTVL.